The 10 T cell receptor beta chains presented below share a single source sample, sequenced in a study of CD8 T cells in ankylosing spondylitis. TCRdb re-derived calls from the 5' RACE reads in MiXCR, one entry per CDR3 protein. The repertoire holds about 150,000 distinct CDR3 sequences, around two fifths seen once, with over 12% in the top ten. The source material was synovial fluid, either unsorted or a sorted T cell fraction (not recorded which). All receptors derive from a male donor with ankylosing spondylitis.

This clonotype was observed many times. This chain joins TRBV19 and TRBJ2-2; tentatively, D is TRBD2 (6 bases). Germline loops: CDR1 LNHDA, CDR2 SQIVND (reference sequence). The CDR3 runs to 17 residues. V lost 1 base, J lost 3 bases, and 15 bases lay in between. The chain's CDR3 is CASSIGGGFEYTGELFF. DNA for the CDR3: TGTGCCAGTAGTATAGGGGGAGGCTTTGAATACACCGGGGAGCTGTTTTTT.

Only a few counts were recorded for this clonotype. The rearrangement uses TRBV6-2 or TRBV6-3 and TRBJ2-1; TRBD2 agrees at 7 bases. CDR3 size: 16 residues. Looked up from germline, CDR1 is MNHEY and CDR2 is SVGEGT. J gave up 0 bases and V 5 bases, and 7 bases lay outside the gene matches. CDR3 sequence reads: CASSGPWGGSYNEQFF. CDR3 coding DNA: TGTGCCAGCAGTGGCCCCTGGGGGGGCTCCTACAATGAGCAGTTCTTC.

This clonotype was observed a handful of times. This rearrangement joins TRBV12-3 or TRBV12-4 to TRBJ1-5; 8 bases map to TRBD1. There are 15 residues in the CDR3. The V and J ends lost 6 bases and 2 bases, in that order; junction bases with no gene match: 6. In nucleotides, the CDR3 is TGTGCCAGCAGGAGCGCGGACAGGGGCAATCAGCCCCAGCATTTT. This gives the protein CASRSADRGNQPQHF.

This clonotype came up many times. As DNA, the CDR3 is TGTGCCAGCAGACGACGACTAGCACGACCCGGGGAGCTGTTTTTT. Protein product: CASRRRLARPGELFF. This chain uses TRBV12-3 or TRBV12-4 with TRBJ2-2; 7 bases agree with TRBD2. CDR3 size: 15 residues. V lost 6 bases, J lost 6 bases, and 10 bases stayed unmatched.

The chain recombines TRBV28 with TRBJ1-5; D is perhaps TRBD1 (6 bases). V was pared by 3 bases and J by 2 bases, with 14 bases between. This CDR3 contains 16 residues. The germline V gene encodes CDR1 MDHEN and CDR2 SYDVKM. CDR3 sequence: CASSFAGVSGNQPQHF. The CDR3 DNA reads as TGTGCCAGCAGTTTCGCAGGGGTGTCAGGCAATCAGCCCCAGCATTTT.

The chain is built from TRBV5-1 and TRBJ1-1; tentative D call: TRBD1 (5 bases). V gave up 1 base and J gave up 1 base, with 11 bases separating them. There are 15 residues in the CDR3. Germline V gives CDR1 SGHRS, CDR2 YFSETQ. CDR3 DNA sequence: TGCGCCAGCAGCTTGATGGGACGGCCGAACACTGAAGCTTTCTTT. Its protein product is CASSLMGRPNTEAFF.

This sequence joins TRBV7-2 and TRBJ2-6; 8 bases match TRBD1. Trimming at V came to 5 bases and at J to 0 bases, leaving 21 bases not matched to a gene. The V gene's germline CDR1 is SGHTA and CDR2 FQGNSA. CDR3 length: 22 residues. CDR3 sequence reads: CASSDIAPQPGTGASGANVLTF. The CDR3 nucleotides are TGTGCCAGCAGCGACATCGCCCCCCAACCCGGGACAGGAGCCTCTGGGGCCAACGTCCTGACTTTC.

V gene TRBV6-2 or TRBV6-3 combines with J gene TRBJ2-1, with 8 bases identical to TRBD2. There are 15 residues in the CDR3. From germline, CDR1 is MNHEY and CDR2 SVGEGT. J lost 6 bases, V lost 8 bases, and 12 bases had no gene match. The CDR3 DNA follows: TGTGCCAGCGGAGCCGGGACTAGTCAAATCAATGAGCAGTTCTTC. Translation: CASGAGTSQINEQFF.

This clonotype was counted between two and nine times. The chain employs TRBV6-2 or TRBV6-3 and TRBJ1-5; perhaps TRBD1 as D (5 bases). In germline, CDR1 is MNHEY, CDR2 SVGEGT. This CDR3 is 13 amino acids long. This CDR3 is CASGPRDHQPQHF. CDR3 sequence (DNA): TGTGCATCGGGGCCCAGGGATCATCAGCCCCAGCATTTT.

This clonotype was counted ten times or more. V is TRBV6-2 or TRBV6-3 and J is TRBJ2-7; D is uncertain. Per the germline V gene, CDR1 is MNHEY and CDR2 is SVGEGT. Trimming pared 2 bases from V and 3 bases from J, leaving 11 bases between. The CDR3 spans 14 residues. The CDR3 sequence is CASSYRAGDYEQYF. The CDR3 DNA reads TGTGCCAGCAGTTACAGGGCAGGTGACTACGAGCAGTACTTC.